This TCR beta chain was sequenced during a study of OX40 agonist ivuxolimab in advanced cancers. Whole-study context: The study enrolled dose-escalation patients with hepatocellular carcinoma, melanoma, renal cell or head and neck cancer.

The CDR3 loop spans 14 amino acids. The germline V gene has CDR1 ENHRY and CDR2 SYGVKD. V lost 5 bases and J 0 bases, leaving 9 bases between the germline ends. Sequencing was performed with immunoSEQ multiplex PCR; in TCRdb, only in-frame clones are kept and a portion is missing. The table lists some 65,000 clones, 89% of them singletons. The rearrangement joins TRBV10-3 to TRBJ2-3; possibly TRBD1 or TRBD2 for D (5 bases each). The sequenced sample was CD4+ or CD8+ T cells sorted from blood, obtained in a trial of the OX40 agonist ivuxolimab. This TCR came from an adult with an advanced solid tumor such as melanoma, head and neck, liver or kidney cancer. CDR3 in amino acids: CAISPEGSTDTQYF. For the CDR3, the DNA is TGTGCCATCAGTCCTGAGGGGAGCACAGATACGCAGTATTTT.